The 9 T cell receptor beta chains below come from one sample, sequenced in a study of shared clonotypes between healthy human individuals. Clones were sequenced by immunoSEQ multiplex PCR, and TCRdb holds only the in-frame ones, with some missing. The sample has around 2,000,000 clones, roughly 94% seen once. Material: naive CD4+ T cells sorted from blood. The subset was: CD45RA+ positively selected. These receptors all stem from a man between 18 and 29 years old in good health.

Points on this clone: Other DNA sequences in this specimen translate into the identical CDR3. The rearrangement links TRBV4-3 to TRBJ2-3, with 9 nucleotides matching TRBD1. CDR1 and CDR2 (germline): LGHNA, YSLEER. V shed 3 bases, J shed 5 bases, and the junction held 0 bases outside the gene matches. The CDR3 extends over 13 amino acids. This CDR3 reads CASSQDRGDTQYF. CDR3 sequence (DNA): TGCGCCAGCAGCCAGGACAGGGGAGATACGCAGTATTTT.

This chain links TRBV6-5 with TRBJ2-7; 10 bases are shared with TRBD2. The CDR3 totals 16 residues. Trimming cost V 3 bases and J 0 bases; bases outside gene matches: 5. The germline gives CDR1 MNHEY, CDR2 SVGAGI. The CDR3 DNA reads as TGTGCCAGCAGTTATGGGGCTAGCGGGAGCTCCTACGAGCAGTACTTC. Translation gives CASSYGASGSSYEQYF.

This chain uses TRBV28 with TRBJ2-7, with D perhaps TRBD2 (5 bases). Trimming cost V 4 bases and J 2 bases, with 15 bases left between them. The CDR3 is 15 amino acids. Germline V gene sequence: CDR1 MDHEN, CDR2 SYDVKM. This CDR3 reads CASSYSIGLTYEQYF. The CDR3 DNA reads TGTGCCAGCAGTTATTCCATCGGACTCACCTACGAGCAGTACTTC. The variable domain in full, completed from reference TRBV28 and TRBJ2-7, reads DVKVTQSSRYLVKRTGEKVFLECVQDMDHENMFWYRQDPGLGLRLIYFSYDVKMKEKGDIPEGYSVSREKKERFSLILESASTNQTSMYLCASSYSIGLTYEQYFGPGTRLTVT.

Concerning this clone itself: A clone one base away is much larger, so this may be a read error. The chain couples TRBV18 to TRBJ2-7; TRBD2 agrees at 7 bases. With V trimmed by 3 bases and J by 7 bases, 12 bases remained unmatched. The V gene's germline CDR1 is KGHSH and CDR2 LQKENI. The CDR3 is 15 amino acids. CDR3 region: CASSPLSTAAGEQYF. CDR3 in DNA: TGTGCCAGCTCACCTTTGTCGACAGCAGCGGGGGAGCAGTACTTC.

A word on this clone: This same CDR3 is encoded by further DNA sequences in the sample. This chain uses TRBV10-3 with TRBJ2-7; TRBD2 matches 7 bases. The germline V gene has CDR1 ENHRY and CDR2 SYGVKD. V was clipped by 0 bases and J by 3 bases; unmatched bases: 5. The CDR3 length is 15 residues. CDR3 nucleotide sequence: TGTGCCATCAGTGAGTCGGGCGGGAGCTTCTACGAGCAGTACTTC. Protein product: CAISESGGSFYEQYF.

This chain links TRBV6-1 with TRBJ1-5, with D unresolved. The CDR3 spans 10 residues. Germline CDR1 reads MNHNS; CDR2 reads SASEGT. The V end was cut by 8 bases, the J end by 7 bases, with 6 bases between. The CDR3 DNA sequence: TGTGCCAGCGGGGAGCAGCCCCAGCATTTT. This gives the protein CASGEQPQHF.

J is TRBJ1-3 and V is TRBV7-2; 7 nucleotides agree with TRBD1. Germline loops: CDR1 SGHTA, CDR2 FQGNSA. This CDR3 has 16 amino acids. J lost 2 bases, V lost 1 base, and 5 bases had no gene match. CDR3 residues: CASSLGTGAAGNTIYF. The CDR3 DNA is TGTGCCAGCAGCTTAGGAACAGGGGCTGCTGGAAACACCATATATTTT.

With regard to this clone: This sample also contains other DNA sequences that code for the same CDR3. The chain recombines TRBV10-2 with TRBJ2-6; 7 bases align to TRBD1. Germline trimming cut 6 bases from V and 2 bases from J; bases unmatched to any gene: 1. The CDR3 sequence is 14 residues long. From germline, CDR1 is WSHSY and CDR2 SAAADI. The CDR3 here is CASSGTAGANVLTF. The CDR3, as DNA: TGCGCCAGCAGCGGGACAGCTGGGGCCAACGTCCTGACTTTC.

The chain carries TRBV7-9 and TRBJ2-1, with TRBD2 matching over 9 bases. This CDR3 is built from 13 residues. Germline CDR1 and CDR2: SEHNR and FQNEAQ (reference sequence). Germline trimming cut 5 bases from V and 9 bases from J; bases unmatched to any gene: 5. The CDR3 protein is CASSALAGSEQFF. The DNA for the CDR3 is TGTGCCAGCAGCGCCCTAGCGGGAAGTGAGCAGTTCTTC.